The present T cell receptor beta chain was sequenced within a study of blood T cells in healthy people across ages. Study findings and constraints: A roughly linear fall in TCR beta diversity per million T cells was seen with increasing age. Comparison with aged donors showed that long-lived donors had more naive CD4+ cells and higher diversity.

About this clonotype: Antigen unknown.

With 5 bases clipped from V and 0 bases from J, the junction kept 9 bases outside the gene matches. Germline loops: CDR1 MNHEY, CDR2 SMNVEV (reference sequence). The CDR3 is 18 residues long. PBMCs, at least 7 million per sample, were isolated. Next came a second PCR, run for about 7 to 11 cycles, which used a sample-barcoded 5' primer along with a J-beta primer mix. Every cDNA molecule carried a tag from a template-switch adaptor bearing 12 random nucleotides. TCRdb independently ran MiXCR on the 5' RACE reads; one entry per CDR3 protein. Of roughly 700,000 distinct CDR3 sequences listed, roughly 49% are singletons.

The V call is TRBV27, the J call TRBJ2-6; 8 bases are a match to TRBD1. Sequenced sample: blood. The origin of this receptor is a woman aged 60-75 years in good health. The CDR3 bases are TGTGCCAGCAGTCCGACCAGGGGGCTGCCCTCTGGGGCCAACGTCCTGACTTTC. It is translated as CASSPTRGLPSGANVLTF.